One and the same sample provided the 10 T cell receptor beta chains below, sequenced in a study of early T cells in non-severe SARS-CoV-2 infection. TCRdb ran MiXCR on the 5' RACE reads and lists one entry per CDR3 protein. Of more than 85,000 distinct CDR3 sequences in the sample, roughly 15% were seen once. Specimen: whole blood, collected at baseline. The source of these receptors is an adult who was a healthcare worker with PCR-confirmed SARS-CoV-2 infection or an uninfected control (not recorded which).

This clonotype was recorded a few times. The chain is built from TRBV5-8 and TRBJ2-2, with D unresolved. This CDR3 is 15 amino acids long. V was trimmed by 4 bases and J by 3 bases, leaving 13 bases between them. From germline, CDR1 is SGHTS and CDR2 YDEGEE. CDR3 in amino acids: CASSRDGGYTGELFF. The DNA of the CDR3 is TGTGCCAGCAGCCGCGACGGCGGCTACACCGGGGAGCTGTTTTTT.

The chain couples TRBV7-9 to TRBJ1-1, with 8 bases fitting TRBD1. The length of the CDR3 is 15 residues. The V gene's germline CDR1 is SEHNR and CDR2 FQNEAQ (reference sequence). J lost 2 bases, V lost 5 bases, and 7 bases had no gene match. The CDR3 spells CASSRRQGLNTEAFF. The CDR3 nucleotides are TGTGCCAGCAGCCGCCGACAGGGGCTAAACACTGAAGCTTTCTTT.

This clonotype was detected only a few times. The CDR3 region has the DNA TGTGCCAGCAGTCCCCCCGGACTAGCGGGACTCTCCTACAATGAGCAGTTCTTC. Translation gives CASSPPGLAGLSYNEQFF. The chain links TRBV12-3 or TRBV12-4 to TRBJ2-1; 12 bases match TRBD2. J was trimmed by 0 bases and V by 5 bases; bases with no gene match: 8. The length of the CDR3 is 18 residues.

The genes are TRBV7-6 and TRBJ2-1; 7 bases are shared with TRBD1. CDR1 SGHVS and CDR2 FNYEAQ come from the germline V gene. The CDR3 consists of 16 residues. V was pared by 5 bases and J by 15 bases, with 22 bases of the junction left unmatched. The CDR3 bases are TGTGCCAGCAGCCCGCACGCCGACAGGGCGTACCCCCACCGGTTCTTC. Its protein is CASSPHADRAYPHRFF.

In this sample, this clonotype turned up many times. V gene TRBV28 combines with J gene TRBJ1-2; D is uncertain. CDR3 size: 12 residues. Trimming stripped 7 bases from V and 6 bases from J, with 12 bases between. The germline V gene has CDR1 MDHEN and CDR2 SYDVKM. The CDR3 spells CASTAETNGYTF. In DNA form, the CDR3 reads TGTGCCAGCACGGCGGAAACGAATGGCTACACCTTC.

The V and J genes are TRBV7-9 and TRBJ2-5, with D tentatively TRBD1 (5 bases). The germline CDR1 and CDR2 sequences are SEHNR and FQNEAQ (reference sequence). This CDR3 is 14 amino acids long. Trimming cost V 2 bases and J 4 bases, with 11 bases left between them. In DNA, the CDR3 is TGTGCCAGCAGCTTAAGGACATTGGGAGAGACCCAGTACTTC. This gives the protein CASSLRTLGETQYF.

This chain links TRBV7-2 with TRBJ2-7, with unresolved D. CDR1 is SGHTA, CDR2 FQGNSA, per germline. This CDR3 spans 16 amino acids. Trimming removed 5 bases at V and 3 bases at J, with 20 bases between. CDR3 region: CASSARLDKSNYEQYF. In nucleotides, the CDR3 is TGTGCCAGCAGCGCACGTCTCGACAAGTCAAACTACGAGCAGTACTTC.

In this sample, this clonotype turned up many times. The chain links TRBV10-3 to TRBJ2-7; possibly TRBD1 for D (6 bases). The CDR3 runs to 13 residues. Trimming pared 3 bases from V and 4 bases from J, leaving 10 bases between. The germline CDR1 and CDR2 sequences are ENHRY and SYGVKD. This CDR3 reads CAISDRDIYEQYF. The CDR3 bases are TGTGCCATCAGTGACAGGGACATTTACGAGCAGTACTTC.

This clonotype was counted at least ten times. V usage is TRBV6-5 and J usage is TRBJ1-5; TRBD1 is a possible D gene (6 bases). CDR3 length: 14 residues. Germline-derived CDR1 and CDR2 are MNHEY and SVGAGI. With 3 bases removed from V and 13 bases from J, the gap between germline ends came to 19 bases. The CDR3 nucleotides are TGTGCCAGCAGTTATCATCACAGGGCCCTAGGACAGCATTTT. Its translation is CASSYHHRALGQHF.

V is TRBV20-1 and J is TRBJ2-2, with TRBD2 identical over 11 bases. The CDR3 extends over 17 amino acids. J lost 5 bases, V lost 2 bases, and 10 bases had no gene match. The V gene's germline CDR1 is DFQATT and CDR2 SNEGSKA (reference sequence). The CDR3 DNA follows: TGCAGTGCTAGATCCCTAGCGGGAGGAAGTAGTACCGGGGAGCTGTTTTTT. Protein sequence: CSARSLAGGSSTGELFF.